This paragraph reports one TCR beta chain. Its antigen remains unknown. The record originates from a study of T cell responses to AZD1222 COVID-19 vaccine. TCRdb's table, derived via immunoSEQ multiplex PCR, lists solely in-frame clones and lacks some. The profile covers about 89,000 clones, with 70% to 90% appearing a single time and around 5.4% taken by the ten largest. Study findings and constraints: As reported, nearly half of all spike-specific TCRs target variant regions that are unmutated. Baseline testing showed seropositivity in only six or seven AZD1222 recipients. Two AZD1222 administrations were followed by greater Spike-specific TCR breadth and depth.

V lost 6 bases, J lost 3 bases, and 17 bases lay in between. CDR1 is MNHEY and CDR2 is SVGAGI in the germline V gene. This CDR3 region has 15 residues. The chain employs TRBV6-5 and TRBJ1-1; TRBD1 might be the D (5 bases). The receptor comes from an adult who received the AZD1222 COVID-19 vaccine. Sequenced material: peripheral blood, taken 28 days after the second AZD1222 dose. The CDR3 here is CASSDMGGGDTEAFF. CDR3 in DNA: TGTGCCAGCAGCGATATGGGCGGGGGGGACACTGAAGCTTTCTTT.